This T cell receptor beta chain was observed in a study of Ad26.COV2.S vaccination and SARS-CoV-2 variants. Study in general: The COV1001 Ad26.COV2.S trial arm included the donor.

Treatment noted: roughly 19 received Ad26.COV2.S at low or high dose, single or two shots; 5 received placebo; per-sample allocation not given. Sampling was performed 63 days after the first vaccine or placebo injection. It was an adult aged 18-55 years in Boston who was the donor. Profiled with immunoSEQ multiplex PCR; TCRdb holds only in-frame clones, not every one. The table has roughly 400,000 clones, roughly 88% seen once; the top ten hold roughly 4%. V trimming: 0 bases; J trimming: 3 bases; junction bases outside the gene matches: 7. In germline, CDR1 is MNHEY, CDR2 SMNVEV (reference sequence). This CDR3 comprises 16 residues.

This TCR came from a person between 18 and 59 years old who received the Ad26.COV2.S COVID-19 vaccine or a placebo. The material was peripheral blood, obtained in a trial of Ad26.COV2.S vaccine versus placebo. The J gene is TRBJ2-7, the V gene TRBV27, with TRBD2 matching 8 bases. This CDR3 is CASSLSSGTRFYEQYF. The CDR3 DNA sequence: TGTGCCAGCAGTTTATCGTCCGGGACTAGATTCTACGAGCAGTACTTC.